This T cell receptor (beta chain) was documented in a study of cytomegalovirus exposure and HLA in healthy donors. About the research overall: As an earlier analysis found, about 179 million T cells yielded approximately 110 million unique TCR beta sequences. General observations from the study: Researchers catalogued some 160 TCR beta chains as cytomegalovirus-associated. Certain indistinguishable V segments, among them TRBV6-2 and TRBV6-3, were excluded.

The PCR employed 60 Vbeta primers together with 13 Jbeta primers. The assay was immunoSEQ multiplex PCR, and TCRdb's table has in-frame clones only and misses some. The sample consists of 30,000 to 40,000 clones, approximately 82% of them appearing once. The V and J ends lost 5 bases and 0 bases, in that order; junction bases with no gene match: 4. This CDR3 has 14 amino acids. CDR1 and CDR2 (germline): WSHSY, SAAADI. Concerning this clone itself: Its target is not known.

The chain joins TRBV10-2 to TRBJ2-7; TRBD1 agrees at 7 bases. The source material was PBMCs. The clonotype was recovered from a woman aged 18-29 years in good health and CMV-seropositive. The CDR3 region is CASSLTGSSYEQYF. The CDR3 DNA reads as TGCGCCAGCAGTTTGACAGGGTCCTCCTACGAGCAGTACTTC.